One and the same sample provided the 3 T cell receptor beta chains below, sequenced in a study of blood T cell repertoires in COVID-19. This table comes from immunoSEQ multiplex PCR, and its TCRdb copy is limited to in-frame clones, with some not included. This table holds approximately 46,000 clones, 65% to 90% found once. Sequenced material: peripheral blood. The origin of the receptors is a woman aged 55 to 70 with acute or convalescent COVID-19.

This clone was observed a single time. The chain recombines TRBV12-5 with TRBJ2-3, with TRBD2 matching over 10 bases. Germline trimming cut 7 bases from V and 0 bases from J; bases unmatched to any gene: 10. Per germline, CDR1 LGHNT and CDR2 FRNRAP. The CDR3 sequence is 17 residues long. The CDR3 DNA is TGTGCTAGTGCCCTCGGGCTAGCGGGGGCTAGCACAGATACGCAGTATTTT. Translation gives CASALGLAGASTDTQYF.

The V and J genes are TRBV2 and TRBJ2-3, with 7 bases that match TRBD1. This CDR3 contains 14 residues. With V trimmed by 6 bases and J by 2 bases, 5 bases remained unmatched. CDR1 and CDR2 (germline): SNHLY, FYNNEI. The CDR3 DNA is TGTGCCAGCAGACCGACAGGGCCCACAGATACGCAGTATTTT. Translating gives CASRPTGPTDTQYF.

This chain links TRBV2 with TRBJ1-2; D is unclear. Germline values: CDR1 SNHLY, CDR2 FYNNEI. The CDR3 totals 12 residues. The V gene lost 4 bases and the J gene lost 7 bases, with 10 bases spanning the gap. CDR3 sequence (DNA): TGTGCCAGCAGTGCGGTGGTAACTGGCTACACCTTC. It yields the protein CASSAVVTGYTF.